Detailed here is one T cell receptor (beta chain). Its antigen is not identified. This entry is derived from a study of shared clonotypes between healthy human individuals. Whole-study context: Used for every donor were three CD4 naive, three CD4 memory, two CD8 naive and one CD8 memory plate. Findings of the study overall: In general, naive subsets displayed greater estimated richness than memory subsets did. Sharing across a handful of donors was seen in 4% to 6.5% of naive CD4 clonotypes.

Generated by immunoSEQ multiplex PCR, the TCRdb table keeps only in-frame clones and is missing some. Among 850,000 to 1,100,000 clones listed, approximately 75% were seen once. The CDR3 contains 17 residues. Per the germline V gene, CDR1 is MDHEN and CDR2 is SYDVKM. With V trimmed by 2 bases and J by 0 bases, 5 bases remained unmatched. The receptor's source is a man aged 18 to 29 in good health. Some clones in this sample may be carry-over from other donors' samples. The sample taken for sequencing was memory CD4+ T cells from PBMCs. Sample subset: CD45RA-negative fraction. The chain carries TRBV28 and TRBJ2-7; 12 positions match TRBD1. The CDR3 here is CASSLLSGQGASYEQYF. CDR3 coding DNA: TGTGCCAGCAGTTTACTGTCGGGACAGGGGGCCTCCTACGAGCAGTACTTC.